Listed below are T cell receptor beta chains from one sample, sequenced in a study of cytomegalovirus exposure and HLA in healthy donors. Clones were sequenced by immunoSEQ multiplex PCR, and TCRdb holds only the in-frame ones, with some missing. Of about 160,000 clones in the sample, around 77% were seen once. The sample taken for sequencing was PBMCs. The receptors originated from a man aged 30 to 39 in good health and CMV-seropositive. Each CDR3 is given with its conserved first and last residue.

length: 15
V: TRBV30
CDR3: CAWSRAGGGSGELFF

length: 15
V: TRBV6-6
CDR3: CASSPSDRAGTEAFF

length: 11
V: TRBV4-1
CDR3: CAEVGRETQYF

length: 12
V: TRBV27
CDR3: CASIDRANEQYF

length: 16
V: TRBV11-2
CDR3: CASSLVSDRDTDTQYF

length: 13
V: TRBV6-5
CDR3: CASSYYRGNEQFF

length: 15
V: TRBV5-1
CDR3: CASSPNPSSYNEQFF

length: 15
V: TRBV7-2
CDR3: CASSFPEGATGELFF

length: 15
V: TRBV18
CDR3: CASSPSSRGGYEQYF

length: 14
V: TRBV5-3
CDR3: CARSLTSPFFEQYF